This T cell receptor beta chain was identified in a study of regulatory T cells in long-lasting Graves disease. Whole-study results and caveats: Persistent-disease Graves' patients showed less TCR diversity than new cases.

Noted time point: newly diagnosed GD, antithyroid drugs for less than 3 months. Extracted RNA from PBMCs served as the source of the TCR library. Diagnosis followed American Thyroid Association guidelines for Graves' disease. Building the TCR beta libraries relied on iRepertoire HTBI primers, and CDR3 regions underwent Arm-PCR. Each CDR3 protein is one row after TCRdb ran MiXCR on the multiplex PCR reads. The sample includes about 540,000 distinct CDR3 sequences, around an eighth of them seen just once. Trimming took 5 bases from V and 2 from J, leaving 15 bases between them. Germline V CDR1 and CDR2: MNHNS, SASEGT. The CDR3 has 16 amino acids. This clonotype was counted a few times. Its specificity is unknown. This sample was shared with a second study, whose subject was T cells in Graves' hyperthyroidism and ophthalmopathy. That publication notes: RT-PCR in the first round (using the HTBI primer set) targeted the TCR CDR3.

The sequence was collected from a man in his thirties or forties with Graves disease. The chain recombines TRBV6-1 with TRBJ2-2, with D possibly matching TRBD1 (6 bases). This specimen was peripheral blood mononuclear cells (PBMCs), taken at new diagnosis, from a patient treated with antithyroid drugs. CDR3 in DNA: TGTGCCAGCAGTCACCCTGGGACACTAAACACCGGGGAGCTGTTTTTT. This sequence encodes CASSHPGTLNTGELFF.